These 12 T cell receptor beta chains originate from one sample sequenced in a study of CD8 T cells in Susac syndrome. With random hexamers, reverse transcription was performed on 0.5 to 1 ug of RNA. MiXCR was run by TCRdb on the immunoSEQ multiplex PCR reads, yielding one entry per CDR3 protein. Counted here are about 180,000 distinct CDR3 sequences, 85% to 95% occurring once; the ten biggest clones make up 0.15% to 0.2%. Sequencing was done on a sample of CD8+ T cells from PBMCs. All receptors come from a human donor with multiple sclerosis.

The CDR3 DNA reads TGTGCCAGCAGTTTTACAGGGACAAACGAGCAGTACTTC. This sequence encodes CASSFTGTNEQYF. This chain uses TRBV6-5 with TRBJ2-7; tentatively, D is TRBD1 (6 bases). Germline V CDR1 and CDR2: MNHEY, SVGAGI. V dropped 4 bases and J dropped 5 bases, with 12 bases sitting between them. This CDR3 region has 13 residues.

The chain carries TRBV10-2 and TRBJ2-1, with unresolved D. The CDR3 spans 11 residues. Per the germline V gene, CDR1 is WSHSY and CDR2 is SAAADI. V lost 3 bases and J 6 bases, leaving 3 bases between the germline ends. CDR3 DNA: TGCGCCAGCAGTGATAGCAATGAGCAGTTCTTC. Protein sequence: CASSDSNEQFF.

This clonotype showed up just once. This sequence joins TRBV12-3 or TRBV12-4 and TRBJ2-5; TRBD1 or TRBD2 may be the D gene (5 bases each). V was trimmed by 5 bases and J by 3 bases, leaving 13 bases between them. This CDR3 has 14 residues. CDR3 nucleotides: TGTGCCAGCAGTCCATCCCGGGGCAAAGAGACCCAGTACTTC. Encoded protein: CASSPSRGKETQYF.

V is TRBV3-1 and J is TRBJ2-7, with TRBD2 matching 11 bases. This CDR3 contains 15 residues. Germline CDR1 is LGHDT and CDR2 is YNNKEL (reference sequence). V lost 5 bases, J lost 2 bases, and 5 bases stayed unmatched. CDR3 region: CASSRPGLAAYEQYF. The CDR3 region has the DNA TGTGCCAGCAGCAGACCGGGACTAGCGGCCTACGAGCAGTACTTC.

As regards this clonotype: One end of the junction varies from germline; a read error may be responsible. CDR3 region: CALEGDFPF. In DNA, the CDR3 is TGTGCCTTGGAAGGGGACTTTCCCTTT. The V and J genes are TRBV30 and TRBJ1-1; the D gene is possibly TRBD1 (5 bases). Germline V gene sequence: CDR1 GTSNPN, CDR2 SVGIG (reference sequence). The length of the CDR3 is 9 residues.

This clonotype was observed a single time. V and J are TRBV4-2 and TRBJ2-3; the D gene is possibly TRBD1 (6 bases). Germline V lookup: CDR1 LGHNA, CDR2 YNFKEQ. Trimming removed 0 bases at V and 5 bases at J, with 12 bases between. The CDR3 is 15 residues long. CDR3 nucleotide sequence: TGTGCCAGCAGCCAAGAACAAGCAGGGGTAGATACGCAGTATTTT. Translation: CASSQEQAGVDTQYF.

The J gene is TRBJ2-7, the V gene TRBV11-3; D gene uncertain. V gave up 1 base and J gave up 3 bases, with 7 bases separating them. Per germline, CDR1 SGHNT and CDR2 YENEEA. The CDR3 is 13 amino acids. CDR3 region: CASSLATDYEQYF. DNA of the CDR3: TGTGCCAGCAGCTTAGCTACAGACTACGAGCAGTACTTC.

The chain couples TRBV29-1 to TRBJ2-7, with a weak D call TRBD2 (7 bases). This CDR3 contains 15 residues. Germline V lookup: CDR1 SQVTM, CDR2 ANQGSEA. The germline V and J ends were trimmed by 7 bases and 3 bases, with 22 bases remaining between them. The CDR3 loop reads CSALGGAGAFYEQYF. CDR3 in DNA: TGCAGCGCACTGGGAGGGGCAGGGGCCTTCTACGAGCAGTACTTC.

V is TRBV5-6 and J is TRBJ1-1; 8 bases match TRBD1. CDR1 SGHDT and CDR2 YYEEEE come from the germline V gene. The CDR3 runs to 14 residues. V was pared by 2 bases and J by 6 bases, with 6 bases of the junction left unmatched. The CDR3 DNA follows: TGTGCCAGCAGCTTCGGGCAGGGGGCCTCTGAAGCTTTCTTT. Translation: CASSFGQGASEAFF. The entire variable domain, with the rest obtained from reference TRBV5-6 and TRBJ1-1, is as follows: DAGVTQSPTHLIKTRGQQVTLRCSPKSGHDTVSWYQQALGQGPQFIFQYYEEEERQRGNFPDRFSGHQFPNYSSELNVNALLLGDSALYLCASSFGQGASEAFFGQGTRLTVV.

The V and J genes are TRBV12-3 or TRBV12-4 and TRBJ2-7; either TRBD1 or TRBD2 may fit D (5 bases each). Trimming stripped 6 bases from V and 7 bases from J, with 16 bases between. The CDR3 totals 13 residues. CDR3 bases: TGTGCCAGCAGCTCCGGGACCGTTATAGAGCAGTACTTC. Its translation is CASSSGTVIEQYF.

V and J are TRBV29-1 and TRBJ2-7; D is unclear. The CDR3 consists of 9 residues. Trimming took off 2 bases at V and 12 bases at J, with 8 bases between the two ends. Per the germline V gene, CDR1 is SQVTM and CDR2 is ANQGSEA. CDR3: CSVEMRRYV. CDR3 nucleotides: TGCAGCGTTGAAATGAGGAGGTACGTC.

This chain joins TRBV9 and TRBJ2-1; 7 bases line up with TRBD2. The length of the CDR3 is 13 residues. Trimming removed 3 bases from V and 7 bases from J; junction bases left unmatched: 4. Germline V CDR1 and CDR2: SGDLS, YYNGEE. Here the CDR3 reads CASSGASGNEQFF. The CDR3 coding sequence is TGTGCCAGCAGCGGTGCTAGCGGAAATGAGCAGTTCTTC.